This TCR beta chain was documented in a study of spatial heterogeneity in lung cancer. Study-wide findings and caveats: Tumoral mutation counts were tracked by counts of expanded intratumoral alpha and beta TCRs.

This clonotype was counted ten times or more. As yet, its antigen is unknown. This CDR3 contains 16 residues. From germline, CDR1 is SGHRS and CDR2 YFSETQ. J was trimmed by 5 bases and V by 1 base; bases with no gene match: 9. TCRdb recomputed calls from the 5' RACE reads with MiXCR, one row per CDR3 protein. Found here are around 9,800 distinct CDR3 sequences, about 8% of them singletons; the top ten hold roughly a fifth. Time point in this sample: sample taken at primary tumor resection. This TCR was sampled from a female donor with early-stage non-small cell lung cancer. Sequenced here: lung tumor tissue, sampled at surgery. The chain employs TRBV5-1 and TRBJ2-5; 9 bases are shared with TRBD2. In DNA form, the CDR3 reads TGCGCCAGCAGCTTGCTAGCTGCGGGGGGGGCGGAGACCCAGTACTTC. Its translation: CASSLLAAGGAETQYF. Looking up the rest from reference TRBV5-1 and TRBJ2-5 gives the full variable domain: KAGVTQTPRYLIKTRGQQVTLSCSPISGHRSVSWYQQTPGQGLQFLFEYFSETQRNKGNFPGRFSGRQFSNSRSEMNVSTLELGDSALYLCASSLLAAGGAETQYFGPGTRLLVL.